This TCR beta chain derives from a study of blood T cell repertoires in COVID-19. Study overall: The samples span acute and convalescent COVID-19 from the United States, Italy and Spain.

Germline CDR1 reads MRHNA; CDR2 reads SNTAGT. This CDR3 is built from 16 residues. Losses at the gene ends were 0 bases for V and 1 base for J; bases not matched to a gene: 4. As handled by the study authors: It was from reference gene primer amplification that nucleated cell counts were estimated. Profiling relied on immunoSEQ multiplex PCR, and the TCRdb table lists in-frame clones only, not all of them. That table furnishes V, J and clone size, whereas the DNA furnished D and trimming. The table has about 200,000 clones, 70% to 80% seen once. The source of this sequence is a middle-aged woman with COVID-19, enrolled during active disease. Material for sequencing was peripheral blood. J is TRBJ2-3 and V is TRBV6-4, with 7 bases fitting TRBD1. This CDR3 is CASSDSGGQGTDTQYF. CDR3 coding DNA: TGTGCCAGCAGTGACTCTGGTGGACAGGGCACAGATACGCAGTATTTT.